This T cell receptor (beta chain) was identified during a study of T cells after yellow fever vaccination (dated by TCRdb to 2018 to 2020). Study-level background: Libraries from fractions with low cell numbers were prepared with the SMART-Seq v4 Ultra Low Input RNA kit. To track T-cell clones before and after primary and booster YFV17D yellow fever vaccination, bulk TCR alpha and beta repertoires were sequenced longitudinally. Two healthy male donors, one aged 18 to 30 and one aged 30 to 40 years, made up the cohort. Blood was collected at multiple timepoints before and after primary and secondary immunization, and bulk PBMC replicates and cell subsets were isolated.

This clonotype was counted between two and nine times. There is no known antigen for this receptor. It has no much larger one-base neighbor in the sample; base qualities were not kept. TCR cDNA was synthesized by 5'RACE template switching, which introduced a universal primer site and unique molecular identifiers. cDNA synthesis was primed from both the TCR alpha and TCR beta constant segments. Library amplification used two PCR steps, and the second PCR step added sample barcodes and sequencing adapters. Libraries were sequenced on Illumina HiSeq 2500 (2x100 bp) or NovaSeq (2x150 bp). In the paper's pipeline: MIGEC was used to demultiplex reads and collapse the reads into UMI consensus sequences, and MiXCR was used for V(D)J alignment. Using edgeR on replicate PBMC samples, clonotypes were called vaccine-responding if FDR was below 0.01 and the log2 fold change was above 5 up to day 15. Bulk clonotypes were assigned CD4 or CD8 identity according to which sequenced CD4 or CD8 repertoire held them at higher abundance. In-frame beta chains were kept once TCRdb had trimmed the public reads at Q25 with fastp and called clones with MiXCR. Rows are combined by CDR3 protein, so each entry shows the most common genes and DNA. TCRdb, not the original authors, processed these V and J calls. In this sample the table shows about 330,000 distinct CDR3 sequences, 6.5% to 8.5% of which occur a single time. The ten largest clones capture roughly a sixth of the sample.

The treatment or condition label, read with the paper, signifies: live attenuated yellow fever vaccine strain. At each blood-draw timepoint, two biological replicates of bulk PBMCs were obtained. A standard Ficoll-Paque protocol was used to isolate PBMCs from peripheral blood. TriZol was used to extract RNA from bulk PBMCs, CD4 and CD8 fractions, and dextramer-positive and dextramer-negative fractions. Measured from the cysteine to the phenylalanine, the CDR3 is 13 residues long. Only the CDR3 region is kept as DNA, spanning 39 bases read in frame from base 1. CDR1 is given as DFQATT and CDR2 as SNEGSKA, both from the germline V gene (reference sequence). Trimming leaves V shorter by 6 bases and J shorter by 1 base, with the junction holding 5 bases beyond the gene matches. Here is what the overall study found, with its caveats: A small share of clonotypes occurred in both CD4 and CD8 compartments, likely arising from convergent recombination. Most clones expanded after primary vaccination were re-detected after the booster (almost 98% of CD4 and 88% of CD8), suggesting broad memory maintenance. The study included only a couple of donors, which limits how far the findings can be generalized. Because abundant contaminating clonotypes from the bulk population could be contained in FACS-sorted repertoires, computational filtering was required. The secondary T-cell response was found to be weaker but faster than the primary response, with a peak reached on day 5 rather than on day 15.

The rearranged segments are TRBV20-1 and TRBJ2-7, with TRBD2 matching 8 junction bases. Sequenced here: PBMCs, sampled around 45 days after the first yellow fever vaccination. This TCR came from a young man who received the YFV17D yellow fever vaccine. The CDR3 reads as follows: CSAETSESYEQYF. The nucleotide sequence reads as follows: TGCAGTGCAGAGACTAGCGAATCCTACGAGCAGTACTTC.